This T cell receptor (beta chain) appears in the sequencing data of a study of blood T cell repertoires in COVID-19. Background on the study: From T cells, B-cell-depleted T cells, or PBMCs came the material, which was cDNA or gDNA.

Per the authors' pipeline: The assay estimated nucleated cells by amplifying reference gene primers. Produced via immunoSEQ multiplex PCR; TCRdb's table is partial and in-frame only. V and J calls and clone size are those listed in that table; D and trimming were worked out from the DNA. The sample includes tens of thousands of clones, over 65% of them seen just once. This clone has more than one count but fewer than ten. Germline V gene sequence: CDR1 LGHNA, CDR2 YNFKEQ. CDR3 length: 15 amino acids. V was shortened by 0 bases and J by 4 bases, with 12 bases between the two germline ends. The chain uses TRBV4-2 and TRBJ1-1, with D hard to call. The TCR was taken from a human donor in a cohort sampled during active COVID-19. Sequenced input: peripheral blood. CDR3 DNA: TGTGCCAGCAGCCAAGATCGCGGCGGCGGCACTGAAGCTTTCTTT. Translated: CASSQDRGGGTEAFF.